The clone carrying this T cell receptor (beta chain) was seen repeatedly, ten times or more. The target antigen is unknown. These data come from a study of T cells in Graves' hyperthyroidism and ophthalmopathy. Findings and limits, study-wide: Before onset, by a median of approximately 6.8 months, the model predicted ophthalmopathy.

Disease duration was under 3 months in the ophthalmopathy patients, who also had a Clinical Activity Score of at least 3 and a NOSPECS grade of at least 4. Diagnosing involved the use of clinical symptoms, serum thyroxine and TRAb, thyroid ultrasound and orbital computed tomography. From RNA transcripts, TCR beta CDR3 regions were amplified. RT-PCR in the first round (using the HTBI primer set) targeted the TCR CDR3. From the multiplex PCR reads, TCRdb called clonotypes with MiXCR, one entry per CDR3 protein. The sample shows about 350,000 distinct CDR3 sequences, around 18% of them seen only once. Unmatched junction bases numbered 8, after V lost 2 bases and J lost 1 base. Germline V gene sequence: CDR1 MNHEY, CDR2 SVGEGT. The CDR3 has 18 residues.

This clonotype was sampled from a woman aged 40 to 50 with Graves' ophthalmopathy. Material: blood. The chain joins TRBV6-2 or TRBV6-3 to TRBJ2-7; 13 bases fit TRBD2. For the CDR3, the DNA is TGTGCCAGCAGTTACGGCCGGACTAGCGGGAGTATTTCCTACGAGCAGTACTTC. Amino acid sequence: CASSYGRTSGSISYEQYF.